These 27 T cell receptor beta chains share one sample of origin, sequenced in a study of Ad26.COV2.S vaccination and SARS-CoV-2 variants. Described treatment: approximately 18 received Ad26.COV2.S at low or high dose, single or two shots; about 5 received placebo; per-sample allocation not given. Day 63 after the first vaccine or placebo injection was the time point for sampling. TCRdb's copy holds only in-frame clones and misses some; the assay was immunoSEQ multiplex PCR. The sample records about 350,000 clones, 70% to 90% being singletons. Sequenced material: peripheral blood, taken in a trial of Ad26.COV2.S vaccine versus placebo. These receptors all stem from a person between 18 and 65 years old who received the Ad26.COV2.S COVID-19 vaccine or a placebo.

The V and J genes are TRBV27 and TRBJ1-4; D gene unclear. The CDR3 extends over 11 amino acids. V was pared by 4 bases and J by 7 bases, with 4 bases between. Per the germline V gene, CDR1 is MNHEY and CDR2 is SMNVEV (reference sequence). The CDR3 protein is CASSSGEKLFF. The CDR3 region has the DNA TGTGCCAGCAGTTCGGGTGAAAAACTGTTTTTT.

This rearrangement joins TRBV11-2 to TRBJ2-5, with 9 nucleotides matching TRBD2. Trimming cost V 3 bases and J 0 bases; bases outside gene matches: 5. The CDR3 sequence is 16 residues long. CDR1 and CDR2 from the germline V gene are SGHAT and FQNNGV. DNA for the CDR3: TGTGCCAGCAGCTTCCTAGCGGGACGGTACCAAGAGACCCAGTACTTC. Translating gives CASSFLAGRYQETQYF.

V usage is TRBV18 and J usage is TRBJ2-3; TRBD2 matches 7 bases. This CDR3 is built from 17 residues. The J segment lost 4 bases and the V segment lost 5 bases, leaving 15 bases of the junction unmatched. Germline CDR1 and CDR2: KGHSH and LQKENI. DNA of the CDR3: TGTGCCAGCTCAGGCCGGGACTACAATGTGTTAGCAGATACGCAGTATTTT. It is translated as CASSGRDYNVLADTQYF. Complete variable domain (other parts from reference TRBV18 and TRBJ2-3): NAGVMQNPRHLVRRRGQEARLRCSPMKGHSHVYWYRQLPEEGLKFMVYLQKENIIDESGMPKERFSAEFPKEGPSILRIQQVVRGDSAAYFCASSGRDYNVLADTQYFGPGTRLTVL.

The V call is TRBV5-5, the J call TRBJ1-2; D gene uncertain. The CDR3 extends over 15 amino acids. In germline, CDR1 is SGHKS, CDR2 YYEKEE (reference sequence). Trimming pared 1 base from V and 1 base from J, leaving 11 bases between. CDR3 bases: TGTGCCAGCAGCTTGAATGACGCGGGTAACTATGGCTACACCTTC. As protein: CASSLNDAGNYGYTF.

The rearrangement uses TRBV5-4 and TRBJ2-5; 7 nucleotides match TRBD1. Looked up from germline, CDR1 is SGHNT and CDR2 is YYREEE (reference sequence). V shed 0 bases, J shed 2 bases, and the junction held 4 bases outside the gene matches. This CDR3 has 15 residues. CDR3: CASSLEGQSQETQYF. CDR3 in DNA: TGTGCCAGCAGCTTGGAGGGACAGAGTCAAGAGACCCAGTACTTC. Filled out from reference TRBV5-4 and TRBJ2-5, the complete variable domain reads ETGVTQSPTHLIKTRGQQVTLRCSSQSGHNTVSWYQQALGQGPQFIFQYYREEENGRGNFPPRFSGLQFPNYSSELNVNALELDDSALYLCASSLEGQSQETQYFGPGTRLLVL.

The chain combines TRBV4-1 with TRBJ2-6; D is undetermined. Germline V CDR1 and CDR2: MGHRA, YSYEKL. Trimming removed 1 base from V and 0 bases from J, with 4 bases in between. CDR3 length equals 15 residues. The CDR3 DNA sequence: TGCGCCAGCAGCCAAGGCTACTCTGGGGCCAACGTCCTGACTTTC. Protein sequence: CASSQGYSGANVLTF.

The chain is built from TRBV5-6 and TRBJ2-5, with D uncertain. Trimming cost V 0 bases and J 2 bases, with 14 bases left between them. The germline gives CDR1 SGHDT, CDR2 YYEEEE. CDR3 length equals 16 residues. This chain's CDR3 is CASSLGRAAKQETQYF. DNA of the CDR3: TGTGCCAGCAGCTTGGGTCGGGCAGCTAAGCAAGAGACCCAGTACTTC. Looking up the rest from reference TRBV5-6 and TRBJ2-5 gives the full variable domain: DAGVTQSPTHLIKTRGQQVTLRCSPKSGHDTVSWYQQALGQGPQFIFQYYEEEERQRGNFPDRFSGHQFPNYSSELNVNALLLGDSALYLCASSLGRAAKQETQYFGPGTRLLVL.

The gene calls are TRBV5-1 and TRBJ1-1; D possibly corresponds to TRBD1 (6 bases). CDR3 length: 14 residues. Looked up from germline, CDR1 is SGHRS and CDR2 is YFSETQ. The V and J ends lost 4 bases and 3 bases respectively, with 13 bases between them. The DNA for the CDR3 is TGCGCCAGCAGCCAGGACAGTGAGGACACTGAAGCTTTCTTT. Translating gives CASSQDSEDTEAFF. Using reference TRBV5-1 and TRBJ1-1 for the parts outside the CDR3, the full variable domain is KAGVTQTPRYLIKTRGQQVTLSCSPISGHRSVSWYQQTPGQGLQFLFEYFSETQRNKGNFPGRFSGRQFSNSRSEMNVSTLELGDSALYLCASSQDSEDTEAFFGQGTRLTVV.

V is TRBV19 and J is TRBJ1-2; D not resolved. V dropped 0 bases and J dropped 0 bases, with 8 bases sitting between them. Per germline, CDR1 LNHDA and CDR2 SQIVND (reference sequence). The CDR3 is 15 amino acids. The CDR3 here is CASSIEQQTNYGYTF. The DNA for the CDR3 is TGTGCCAGTAGTATAGAACAGCAAACTAACTATGGCTACACCTTC.

Only one count was recorded for this clone. V usage is TRBV5-4 and J usage is TRBJ2-7, with 10 positions matching TRBD2. The CDR3 is made up of 14 amino acids. Trimming removed 0 bases from V and 4 bases from J; junction bases left unmatched: 1. Germline lookup yields CDR1 SGHNT and CDR2 YYREEE (reference sequence). This CDR3 is CASSLEGLAYEQYF. The CDR3 nucleotides read TGTGCCAGCAGCTTGGAGGGACTAGCGTACGAGCAGTACTTC.

This sequence joins TRBV20-1 and TRBJ1-4, with D maybe TRBD1 (5 bases). CDR3 length: 14 amino acids. V shed 3 bases and J shed 0 bases, with 8 bases lying between them. CDR1 DFQATT and CDR2 SNEGSKA come from the germline V gene (reference sequence). The CDR3 coding sequence is TGCAGTGCTAGTTTGGGGGCAACTAATGAAAAACTGTTTTTT. It specifies CSASLGATNEKLFF.

This rearrangement joins TRBV7-9 to TRBJ2-1; D is ambiguous. Deletions cut 0 bases from V and 0 bases from J, with 12 bases between. Germline CDR1 reads SEHNR; CDR2 reads FQNEAQ (reference sequence). CDR3 length: 17 amino acids. In nucleotides, the CDR3 is TGTGCCAGCAGCTTAGCTGAAGGGCCGTTCTCCTACAATGAGCAGTTCTTC. Protein product: CASSLAEGPFSYNEQFF.

Only a few counts were recorded for this clone. This chain joins TRBV2 and TRBJ1-2; D unclear. This CDR3 region has 13 residues. Trimming removed 2 bases from V and 3 bases from J, with 7 bases in between. Per the germline V gene, CDR1 is SNHLY and CDR2 is FYNNEI. CDR3 bases: TGTGCCAGCAGTGAACTGGGGTACTATGGCTACACCTTC. Protein sequence: CASSELGYYGYTF.

The CDR3 region is CASSLGFGEKLFF. The DNA of the CDR3 is TGTGCCAGCAGCTTGGGTTTCGGGGAAAAACTGTTTTTT. The chain employs TRBV11-3 and TRBJ1-4; no clear D gene. Trimming pared 3 bases from V and 8 bases from J, leaving 10 bases between. The CDR3 runs 13 residues. Looked up from germline, CDR1 is SGHNT and CDR2 is YENEEA.

V usage is TRBV24-1 and J usage is TRBJ2-1; possible D gene TRBD2, 7 bases. The germline V gene encodes CDR1 KGHDR and CDR2 SFDVKD. Trimming shortened V by 0 bases and J by 5 bases, and 13 bases separated the two germline ends. The CDR3 length is 16 residues. CDR3 bases: TGTGCCACCAGTGATTTGGGGGGGGCTTACAACAATGAGCAGTTCTTC. Translation: CATSDLGGAYNNEQFF.

The chain has TRBV9 and TRBJ2-3; D is tentatively TRBD1 or TRBD2 (7 bases each). Trimming cost V 4 bases and J 6 bases, with 18 bases left between them. The CDR3 extends over 15 amino acids. Germline V gene data show CDR1 as SGDLS and CDR2 as YYNGEE. The CDR3 DNA reads TGTGCCAGCAGCACCCCTGGGAGGGGGCACGATACGCAGTATTTT. This translates into CASSTPGRGHDTQYF.

This chain connects TRBV28 to TRBJ1-4; D gene uncertain. CDR1 is MDHEN and CDR2 is SYDVKM in the germline V gene. The length of the CDR3 is 18 residues. V was clipped by 4 bases and J by 4 bases, with 22 bases between them. In DNA form, the CDR3 reads TGTGCCAGCAGTTCGCCGGACGGCCGTGGCCTTTTTAATGAAAAACTGTTTTTT. This encodes CASSSPDGRGLFNEKLFF.

The chain links TRBV6-2 or TRBV6-3 to TRBJ2-5; maybe TRBD1 (6 bases). CDR3 length: 14 amino acids. CDR1 and CDR2 from the germline V gene are MNHEY and SVGEGT. V lost 0 bases and J lost 5, with 10 bases in between. The CDR3 loop is CASSYSGQGETQYF. CDR3 in DNA: TGTGCCAGCAGTTACTCGGGGCAGGGGGAGACCCAGTACTTC.

The chain employs TRBV19 and TRBJ1-3; D ambiguous. CDR3 length: 13 residues. Trimming removed 0 bases from V and 4 bases from J, with 4 bases in between. Per the germline V gene, CDR1 is LNHDA and CDR2 is SQIVND (reference sequence). CDR3 sequence: CASSIEEGNTIYF. The CDR3 bases are TGTGCCAGTAGTATAGAAGAAGGAAACACCATATATTTT.

This chain uses TRBV7-9 with TRBJ1-1; no firm D call. The CDR3 has 14 residues. Germline values: CDR1 SEHNR, CDR2 FQNEAQ (reference sequence). With 2 bases removed from V and 2 bases from J, the gap between germline ends came to 9 bases. The CDR3 sequence is CASSLQILNTEAFF. As DNA, the CDR3 is TGTGCCAGCAGCTTACAGATTCTAAACACTGAAGCTTTCTTT.

V is TRBV7-8 and J is TRBJ1-1, with D unclear. Germline values: CDR1 SGHVS, CDR2 FQNEAQ. The CDR3 has 14 residues. V was shortened by 3 bases and J by 1 base, with 9 bases between the two germline ends. The CDR3 region is CASSFPGRNTEAFF. The CDR3 DNA follows: TGTGCCAGCAGCTTTCCGGGCAGGAACACTGAAGCTTTCTTT.

The chain recombines TRBV14 with TRBJ1-2; D is unclear. The CDR3 runs to 15 residues. CDR1 and CDR2 from the germline V gene are SGHDN and FVKESK. V lost 0 bases and J 5 bases, leaving 13 bases between the germline ends. CDR3: CASSQEPAEGYGYTF. CDR3 bases: TGTGCCAGCAGCCAAGAACCAGCCGAGGGATATGGCTACACCTTC.

The rearrangement links TRBV28 to TRBJ1-1, with D uncertain. Germline lookup yields CDR1 MDHEN and CDR2 SYDVKM. Trimming took 2 bases from V and 1 from J, leaving 5 bases between them. This CDR3 contains 13 residues. The chain's CDR3 is CASSLNGNTEAFF. As DNA, the CDR3 is TGTGCCAGCAGTTTAAACGGGAACACTGAAGCTTTCTTT. The complete variable domain, with remaining parts taken from reference TRBV28 and TRBJ1-1, reads DVKVTQSSRYLVKRTGEKVFLECVQDMDHENMFWYRQDPGLGLRLIYFSYDVKMKEKGDIPEGYSVSREKKERFSLILESASTNQTSMYLCASSLNGNTEAFFGQGTRLTVV.

The chain uses TRBV6-2 or TRBV6-3 and TRBJ2-1, with TRBD1 matching over 7 bases. Looked up from germline, CDR1 is MNHEY and CDR2 is SVGEGT. J gave up 5 bases and V 4 bases, and 11 bases lay outside the gene matches. The CDR3 has 16 residues. The CDR3 DNA is TGTGCCAGCAGTTCCTCTGTGGGGACAGCTAACAATGAGCAGTTCTTC. Amino acid sequence: CASSSSVGTANNEQFF.

This clone appeared a few times. V and J are TRBV10-3 and TRBJ1-2; possibly TRBD1 for D (5 bases). The CDR3 loop spans 13 amino acids. Trimming pared 3 bases from V and 5 bases from J, leaving 10 bases between. Per germline, CDR1 ENHRY and CDR2 SYGVKD. The DNA of the CDR3 is TGTGCCATCAGTGACATCTGGGGGTATGGCTACACCTTC. Encoded protein: CAISDIWGYGYTF.

V usage is TRBV11-2 and J usage is TRBJ2-2, with D perhaps matching TRBD1 (6 bases). The CDR3 has 15 residues. With 7 bases removed from V and 1 base from J, the gap between germline ends came to 13 bases. Germline-derived CDR1 and CDR2 are SGHAT and FQNNGV. CDR3 bases: TGTGCCAGCACTTCACAGGGTTGGAACACCGGGGAGCTGTTTTTT. As protein: CASTSQGWNTGELFF.

This chain links TRBV5-1 with TRBJ2-7; D unresolved. Germline values: CDR1 SGHRS, CDR2 YFSETQ. The CDR3 contains 14 residues. V was trimmed by 0 bases and J by 3 bases, leaving 10 bases between them. This chain's CDR3 is CASSLEAANYEQYF. CDR3 bases: TGCGCCAGCAGCTTGGAAGCAGCGAACTACGAGCAGTACTTC.